The rows below give T cell receptor beta chains drawn from one sample of a study of CD8 T cells in Susac syndrome. TCRdb itself ran the immunoSEQ multiplex PCR reads through MiXCR, one entry per CDR3 protein. The profile shows around 150,000 distinct CDR3 sequences, nearly 97% of them singletons. Source material: CD4+ T cells from PBMCs. The receptors come from a human donor with Susac syndrome. CDR3s include the opening cysteine and the closing phenylalanine or tryptophan. D genes are given only for firm matches. Part of the rows lack a size; the others show once, few, many or a class for expanded clones.

d_call	v_call	j_call	clone_size	cdr3_aa	cdr3_nt
NA	TRBV9	TRBJ2-2	NA	CASSVGGERTGELFF	TGTGCCAGCAGCGTAGGAGGAGAGCGGACCGGGGAGCTGTTTTTT
NA	TRBV20-1	TRBJ2-7	NA	CSVGVEQYF	TGCAGTGTGGGGGTCGAGCAGTACTTC
NA	TRBV20-1	TRBJ1-2	NA	CSAPDPGVGYGYTF	TGCAGTGCCCCAGACCCCGGGGTGGGCTATGGCTACACCTTC
TRBD1	TRBV7-2	TRBJ2-4	once	CASSSGTGRNIQYF	TGTGCCAGCAGCTCCGGGACAGGGAGGAACATTCAGTACTTC
NA	TRBV4-1	TRBJ2-1	NA	CASSQDGGTEQSF	TGCGCCAGCAGCCAAGATGGGGGGACAGAACAAAGCTTC
TRBD1	TRBV29-1	TRBJ2-7	NA	CSVTGKTGLVYEQYF	TGCAGCGTCACCGGCAAGACAGGGTTGGTCTACGAGCAGTACTTC
NA	TRBV2	TRBJ2-5	once	CASTPNPETQYF	TGTGCCAGCACCCCGAACCCAGAGACCCAGTACTTC
NA	TRBV12-3/TRBV12-4	TRBJ2-1	NA	CASSDRTPRFF	TGTGCCAGCAGTGACAGGACCCCGCGGTTCTTC
TRBD1	TRBV20-1	TRBJ1-1	NA	CSAVGQLITEAFF	TGCAGTGCCGTGGGACAGTTAATCACTGAAGCTTTCTTT
TRBD2	TRBV29-1	TRBJ2-7	NA	CSVGGRVRSEQYF	TGCAGCGTGGGGGGGAGGGTTCGAAGCGAGCAGTACTTC
NA	TRBV20-1	TRBJ2-7	NA	CSARASTSYEQYF	TGCAGTGCAAGAGCGAGTACCTCCTACGAGCAGTACTTC
NA	TRBV5-1	TRBJ1-1	NA	CASSPSGTLNTEAFF	TGCGCCAGCAGCCCCTCCGGGACTTTGAACACTGAAGCTTTCTTT
NA	TRBV5-6	TRBJ2-7	NA	CASSPLFGYYEQYF	TGTGCCAGCAGTCCCCTTTTCGGTTATTACGAGCAGTACTTC
NA	TRBV5-1	TRBJ2-7	NA	CASSDRSYEQYF	TGCGCCAGCAGTGACAGGTCCTACGAGCAGTACTTC
NA	TRBV7-9	TRBJ1-1	NA	CASSSTQGTEAFF	TGTGCCAGCAGCTCAACTCAAGGGACTGAAGCTTTCTTT
NA	TRBV23-1	TRBJ2-7	NA	CASRPVRVPPYEQYF	TGCGCCAGCAGGCCGGTCAGGGTACCTCCCTACGAGCAGTACTTC
NA	TRBV20-1	TRBJ2-6	NA	CSAREGAAGANVLTF	TGCAGTGCTAGGGAGGGGGCAGCTGGGGCCAACGTCCTGACTTTC
NA	TRBV29-1	TRBJ1-2	NA	CSVALGKAPNYGYTF	TGCAGCGTTGCACTTGGGAAAGCGCCGAACTATGGCTACACCTTC
NA	TRBV20-1	TRBJ2-3	NA	CSAQQGPFGTDTQYF	TGCAGTGCGCAACAGGGACCCTTTGGTACAGATACGCAGTATTTT
TRBD1	TRBV7-9	TRBJ1-5	NA	CASSLGDRGNQPQHF	TGTGCCAGCAGCTTAGGTGACAGGGGGAATCAGCCCCAGCATTTT
TRBD1	TRBV20-1	TRBJ1-5	NA	CSARAGTGVGQPQHF	TGCAGTGCTAGAGCCGGGACAGGGGTCGGTCAGCCCCAGCATTTT
NA	TRBV20-1	TRBJ1-1	few	CSARGQNTEAFF	TGCAGTGCTAGGGGGCAGAACACTGAAGCTTTCTTT
NA	TRBV27	TRBJ1-1	NA	CASSFGRANTEAFF	TGTGCCAGCAGTTTCGGCAGGGCGAACACTGAAGCTTTCTTT
NA	TRBV12-3/TRBV12-4	TRBJ2-3	once	CASSFYLVGADTQYF	TGTGCCAGCAGTTTTTACCTAGTAGGCGCAGATACGCAGTATTTT
TRBD1	TRBV28	TRBJ2-7	NA	CASRGTGLGQYF	TGTGCCAGCAGAGGGACAGGTCTGGGGCAGTACTTC
NA	TRBV2	TRBJ2-3	few	CASSERSTDTQYF	TGTGCCAGCAGTGAACGGAGCACAGATACGCAGTATTTT
NA	TRBV9	TRBJ1-1	NA	CASSADGWTEAFF	TGTGCCAGCAGCGCAGACGGGTGGACTGAAGCTTTCTTT
TRBD1	TRBV15	TRBJ2-2	NA	CATSRFPQGARAGELFF	TGTGCCACCAGCAGATTTCCGCAGGGGGCGCGGGCCGGGGAGCTGTTTTTT
NA	TRBV29-1	TRBJ2-1	NA	CSVEGEEQFF	TGCAGCGTTGAGGGCGAAGAGCAGTTCTTC
TRBD1	TRBV12-3/TRBV12-4	TRBJ2-2	NA	CASSSPSGGAIGELFF	TGTGCCAGCAGTAGCCCCTCAGGGGGTGCCATCGGGGAGCTGTTTTTT
NA	TRBV11-2	TRBJ2-4	NA	CASSLGRILAKNIQYF	TGTGCCAGCAGCTTAGGTCGGATACTAGCCAAAAACATTCAGTACTTC
NA	TRBV13	TRBJ2-7	NA	CASSLARLGYEQYF	TGTGCCAGCAGCTTAGCACGGCTGGGTTACGAGCAGTACTTC
NA	TRBV18	TRBJ2-2	NA	CASSPQTGSSNTGELFF	TGTGCCAGCTCACCACAGACCGGGAGCTCGAACACCGGGGAGCTGTTTTTT
NA	TRBV5-8	TRBJ2-7	NA	CASSSHRSQQYF	TGTGCCAGCAGCTCACACAGGTCCCAGCAGTACTTC
NA	TRBV28	TRBJ2-4	NA	CASSLRGNIQYF	TGTGCCAGCAGTTTGAGGGGAAACATTCAGTACTTC
NA	TRBV2	TRBJ1-1	NA	CASGYVRSEAFF	TGTGCCAGTGGATACGTACGAAGTGAAGCTTTCTTT
TRBD1	TRBV12-3/TRBV12-4	TRBJ2-4	once	CASSFRTGSSKNIQYF	TGTGCCAGCAGTTTCCGGACAGGGTCCAGCAAAAACATTCAGTACTTC
NA	TRBV7-2	TRBJ2-1	NA	CASSFANEQFF	TGTGCCAGCAGCTTCGCCAATGAGCAGTTCTTC